This TCR beta chain was sequenced for a study of regulatory T cells in long-lasting Graves disease. This clonotype is deemed medium-sized (0.01 to 0.1%). Time point given: persistent/refractory GD, antithyroid drugs over 5 years with positive TRAb. Generation of the TCR library employed RNA extracted from PBMCs. The authors built TCR beta libraries using iRepertoire HTBI primers and Arm-PCR of CDR3 regions. TCRdb ran MiXCR on the multiplex PCR reads and lists one entry per CDR3 protein. The sample carries 600,000 to 850,000 distinct CDR3 sequences, 30% recorded once. The V gene lost 7 bases and the J gene lost 6 bases, with 12 bases spanning the gap. This CDR3 has 12 residues. Looked up from germline, CDR1 is MDHEN and CDR2 is SYDVKM.

The starting material was peripheral blood mononuclear cells (PBMCs), obtained when the disease was refractory, from a patient treated with antithyroid drugs. This clonotype originated in a female donor with Graves disease. The rearrangement joins TRBV28 to TRBJ1-2; maybe TRBD1 (6 bases). CDR3 protein: CASTSGADGYTF. The CDR3 DNA sequence: TGTGCCAGCACTTCAGGGGCCGATGGCTACACCTTC.